This T cell receptor (beta chain) is drawn from a study of PD-1 blockade in classical Hodgkin lymphoma. As for this clone: Its specificity is unknown.

Time point meaning: cycle 4 day 1 (C4D1), after less than 7 weeks of nivolumab. No patient escaped relapse after autologous stem cell transplantation, and brentuximab vedotin exposure varied. TCRdb's copy holds only in-frame clones and misses some; the assay was immunoSEQ multiplex PCR. The table shows more than 75,000 clones, with approximately 94% occurring only once. Study findings and constraints: Nothing has yet pinned down what causes the repertoire differences, possibly disease activity or prior therapy. It was CD4+ TCR diversity, not CD8+, that rose significantly by C4D1.

Trimming stripped 0 bases from V and 7 bases from J, with 7 bases between. There are 14 residues in the CDR3. CDR1 MGHRA and CDR2 YSYEKL come from the germline V gene. Material: peripheral blood mononuclear cells (PBMCs), obtained before the fourth cycle of nivolumab. This TCR came from a human donor with classical Hodgkin lymphoma. The chain recombines TRBV4-1 with TRBJ1-6, with D possibly being TRBD1 (5 bases). The CDR3 sequence: CASSQEGGNSPLHF. In DNA, the CDR3 is TGCGCCAGCAGCCAAGAGGGGGGAAATTCACCCCTCCACTTT.